This T cell receptor beta chain stems from a study of CD8+CD57+ T cells in acquired aplastic anemia (dated by TCRdb to 2017 to 2018). Study-level background: DNA extracted from sorted CD4+ and CD8+ cells had a mean of approximately 3.5 ug, with a range of roughly 0.2 to 27.4 ug. Healthy donor samples averaged roughly 9.9 million reads for CD4+ and 11 million to 13 million for CD8+ cells.

V lost 6 bases and J lost 4 bases; the stretch between them is 10 bases long. Taken from cysteine to phenylalanine, the CDR3 has 13 residues. The DNA shown is the 39-base CDR3, in frame from base 1. As encoded in the germline V gene (reference sequence), CDR1 is LNHDA while CDR2 is SQIVND. Genomic DNA served as template for TCR beta VDJ combination and CDR3 sequence profiling. An Illumina HiSeq 2000 was the platform used for TCR repertoire sequencing. As for how the authors treated the data: TRBV/TRBJ rearrangement plots, CDR3 size and DJ length profiles, and Simpson's diversity index were used to assess repertoires. The immunodominant clone was defined as the most abundant DNA sequence in deep sequencing data. CDR3 amino acid sequences were checked for sharing between subjects and were compared against published repertoires and the VDJdb database. TCRdb ran its own pipeline on the public reads, namely fastp trimming at Q25 and MiXCR clone calling, and kept in-frame beta chains. Each entry merges the rows of one CDR3 protein and shows their most common DNA and genes. Clone size and V and J calls follow TCRdb, not the original study. The sample yields about 210,000 distinct CDR3 sequences; approximately 60% were counted once. Of the sample, 25% to 30% is held by the ten largest clones.

The study deep-sequenced TCR repertoires of sorted CD4+ and CD8+ blood T cells from severe aplastic anemia patients and healthy subjects. Ficoll-Paque density gradient centrifugation was used to isolate peripheral blood mononuclear cells. Before DNA extraction, CD4+ and CD8+ T cells were sorted with FACS or magnetic beads. Points the paper makes about the study in general: Although under 35 CD8+ CDR3 sequences were shared by patients and controls, these sequences appeared highly expressed in patients and within the immunodominant clones of patients. Patients and healthy controls showed no significant difference in CD8+ Simpson's diversity (P=0.060).

As concerns this clonotype: No antigen is known for it. Per-nucleotide qualities are absent, and no much larger clonotype sits a single base away.

The sequence derives from a human donor in good health. The sample comprised sorted CD4+, CD8+, or CD8+CD57+ T cells (not recorded which) from PBMCs. The rearrangement combines TRBV19 with TRBJ1-5; the D gene remains uncertain. The nucleotide sequence reads as follows: TGTGCCAGTAGCGGTACCGGGAATCAGCCCCAGCATTTT. This encodes CASSGTGNQPQHF.